The present entry profiles one T cell receptor beta chain with its context. V was trimmed by 3 bases and J by 2 bases, leaving 13 bases between them. The CDR3 has 14 residues. CDR1 and CDR2 (germline): GTSNPN, SVGIG (reference sequence). This sample was taken from a study of cytomegalovirus exposure and HLA in healthy donors. The PCR had 60 Vbeta and 13 Jbeta primers. TCRdb keeps only in-frame clones here, not all; method: immunoSEQ multiplex PCR. This table holds fewer than 100,000 clones, approximately 80% found once. The origin of this receptor is a woman aged 55 to 70 in good health and CMV-seronegative. This sequence joins TRBV30 and TRBJ1-2, with D maybe TRBD1 (6 bases). The sample consisted of PBMCs. CDR3 loop: CAWSLGGGNYGYTF. The CDR3 DNA reads TGTGCCTGGAGCCTGGGCGGGGGCAACTATGGCTACACCTTC.